This TCR beta chain was identified during a study of cytomegalovirus exposure and HLA in healthy donors. Study findings and constraints: The study found most TCR sequences rare, yet found some public TCRs in many donors. Trimming of TCR beta V- and J-genes showed a link, identified in a later analysis, to a missense DCLRE1C variant. In a later analysis, HLA-associated beta chains showed higher expansion and lower generation probabilities than comparable chains.

Note on this clone: Its target is not known.

The study ran its PCR with 60 Vbeta and 13 Jbeta primers. Repertoires were generated with immunoSEQ multiplex PCR, while TCRdb's copy carries only in-frame clones and drops some. Of approximately 100,000 clones detected, 75% appear once; the ten largest clones hold 10%. The junction had 4 bases not matched to a gene; V was cut back by 6 bases and J by 2 bases. This CDR3 is built from 14 residues. Germline V gene lookup returns CDR1 MNHNY and CDR2 SVGAGI (reference sequence). The chain combines TRBV6-6 with TRBJ1-3; 7 bases are shared with TRBD1. Sequencing input: PBMCs. The receptor's source is a man between 45 and 60 years old in good health and CMV-seronegative. This chain's CDR3 is CASSQTGAGNTIYF. The CDR3 DNA sequence: TGTGCCAGCAGCCAAACAGGGGCTGGAAACACCATATATTTT.